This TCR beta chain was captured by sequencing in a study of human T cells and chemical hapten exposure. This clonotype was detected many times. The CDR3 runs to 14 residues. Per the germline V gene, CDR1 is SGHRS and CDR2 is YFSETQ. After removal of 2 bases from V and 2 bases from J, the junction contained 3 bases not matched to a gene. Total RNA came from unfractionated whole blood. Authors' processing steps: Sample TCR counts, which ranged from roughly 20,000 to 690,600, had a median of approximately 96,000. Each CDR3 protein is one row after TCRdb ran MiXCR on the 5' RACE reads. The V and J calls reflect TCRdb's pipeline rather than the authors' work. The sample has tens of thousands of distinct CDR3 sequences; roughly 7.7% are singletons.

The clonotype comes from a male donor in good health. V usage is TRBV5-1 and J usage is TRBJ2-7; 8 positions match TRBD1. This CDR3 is CASSFGTGAYEQYF. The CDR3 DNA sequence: TGCGCCAGCAGCTTCGGGACAGGCGCCTACGAGCAGTACTTC.